These T cell receptor beta chains were read from a single sample in a study of blood T cell repertoires in COVID-19. The assay was immunoSEQ multiplex PCR, and TCRdb's table has in-frame clones only and misses some. This sample carries some 100,000 clones, about 90% of them seen once, and the ten largest clones take roughly 2%. Sequenced material: peripheral blood. The receptor source for this set is a man aged 45 to 65 with COVID-19, enrolled during active disease. Each CDR3 is given without its conserved first and last residue. The size of a clone is reported for some rows only, either as once, few or many, or as a class for expanded clones.

TRBJ2-3	TRBV20-1	-	SASRKRAGYTQY
TRBJ2-1	TRBV27	-	ASSLSLPRYNEQF
TRBJ1-2	TRBV5-1	-	ASSFWGSGQGLANYGYT
TRBJ1-6	TRBV4-1	-	ASSQDSRVGLNSPLH
TRBJ2-7	TRBV7-2	once	ASSLTSDSLYEQY
TRBJ1-1	TRBV9	-	ASSVDPGRGTEAF
TRBJ1-2	TRBV18	-	ASSRGQNNGYT
TRBJ2-5	TRBV2	once	ASNIETQY
TRBJ1-3	TRBV7-2	-	ASSPGAGNTIY
TRBJ1-2	TRBV19	-	ASSYRDSLYYGYT
TRBJ1-6	TRBV5-8	once	ASSAGTARGSPLH
TRBJ1-5	TRBV30	-	AWSSGSGNQPQH
TRBJ1-1	TRBV4-2	-	ADKGPTRNTEAF
TRBJ2-7	TRBV7-2	-	ASSRAGTGTYEQY
TRBJ1-2	TRBV19	-	ASSPGQGARGYT
TRBJ1-5	TRBV10-3	-	AIRGAGGDEPQH
TRBJ1-6	TRBV19	-	ASGARTDSPLH